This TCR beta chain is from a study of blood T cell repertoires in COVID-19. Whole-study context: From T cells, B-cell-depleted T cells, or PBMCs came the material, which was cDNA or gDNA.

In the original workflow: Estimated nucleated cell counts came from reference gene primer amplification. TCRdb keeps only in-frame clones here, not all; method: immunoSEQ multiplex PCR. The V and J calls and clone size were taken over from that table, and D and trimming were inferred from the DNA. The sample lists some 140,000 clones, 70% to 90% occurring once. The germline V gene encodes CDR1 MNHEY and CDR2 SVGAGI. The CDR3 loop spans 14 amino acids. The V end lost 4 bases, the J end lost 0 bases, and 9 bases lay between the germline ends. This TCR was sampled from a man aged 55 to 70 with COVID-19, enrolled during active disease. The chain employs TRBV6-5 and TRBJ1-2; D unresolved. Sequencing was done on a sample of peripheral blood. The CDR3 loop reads CASSSTPANYGYTF. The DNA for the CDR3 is TGTGCCAGCAGTTCAACCCCAGCTAACTATGGCTACACCTTC.